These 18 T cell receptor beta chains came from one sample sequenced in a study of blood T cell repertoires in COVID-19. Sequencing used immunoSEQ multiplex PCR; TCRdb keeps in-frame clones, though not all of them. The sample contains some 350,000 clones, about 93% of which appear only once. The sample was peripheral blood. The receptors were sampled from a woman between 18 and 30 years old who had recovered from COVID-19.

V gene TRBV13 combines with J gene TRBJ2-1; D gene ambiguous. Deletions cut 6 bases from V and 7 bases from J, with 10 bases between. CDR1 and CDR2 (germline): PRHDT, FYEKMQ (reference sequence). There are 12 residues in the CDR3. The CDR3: CASSRSVNEQFF. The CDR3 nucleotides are TGTGCCAGCAGTAGATCGGTAAATGAGCAGTTCTTC.

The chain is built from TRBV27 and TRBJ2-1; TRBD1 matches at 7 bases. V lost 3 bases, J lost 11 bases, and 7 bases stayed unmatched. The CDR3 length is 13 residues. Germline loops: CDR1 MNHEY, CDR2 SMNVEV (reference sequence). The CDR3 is CASSFKGQFKQFF. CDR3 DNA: TGTGCCAGCAGTTTTAAGGGACAGTTTAAGCAGTTCTTC.

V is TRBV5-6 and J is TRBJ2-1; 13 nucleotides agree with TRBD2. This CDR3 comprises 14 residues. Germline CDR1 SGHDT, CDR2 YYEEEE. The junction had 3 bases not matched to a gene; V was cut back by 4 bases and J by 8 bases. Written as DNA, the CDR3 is TGTGCCAGCAGCCAGGGACTAGCGGGATATGAGCAGTTCTTC. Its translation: CASSQGLAGYEQFF.

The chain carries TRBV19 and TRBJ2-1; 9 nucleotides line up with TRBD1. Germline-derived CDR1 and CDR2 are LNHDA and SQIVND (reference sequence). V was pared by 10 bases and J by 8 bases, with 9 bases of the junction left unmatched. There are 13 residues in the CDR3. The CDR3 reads CATRPGQGYEQFF. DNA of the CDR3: TGTGCCACCAGACCGGGACAGGGATATGAGCAGTTCTTC.

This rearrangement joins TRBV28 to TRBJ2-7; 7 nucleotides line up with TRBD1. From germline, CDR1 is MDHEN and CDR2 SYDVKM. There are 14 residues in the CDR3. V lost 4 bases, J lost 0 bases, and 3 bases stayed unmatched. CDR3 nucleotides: TGTGCCAGCAGTTCAGGACAGGTCTCCTACGAGCAGTACGTC. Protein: CASSSGQVSYEQYV.

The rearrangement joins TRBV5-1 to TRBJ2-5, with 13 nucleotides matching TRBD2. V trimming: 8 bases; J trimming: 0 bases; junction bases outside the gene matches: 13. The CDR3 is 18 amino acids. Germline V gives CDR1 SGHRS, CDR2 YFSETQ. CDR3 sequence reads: CASSTSGRHVGYQETQYF. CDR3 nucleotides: TGCGCCAGTTCGACTAGCGGGAGGCATGTGGGGTACCAAGAGACCCAGTACTTC.

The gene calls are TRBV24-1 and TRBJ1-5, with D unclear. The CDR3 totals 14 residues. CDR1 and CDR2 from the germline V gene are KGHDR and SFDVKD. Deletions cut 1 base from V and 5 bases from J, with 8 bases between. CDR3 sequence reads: CATSDLREDQPQHF. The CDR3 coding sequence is TGTGCCACCAGTGATTTACGGGAGGATCAGCCCCAGCATTTT.

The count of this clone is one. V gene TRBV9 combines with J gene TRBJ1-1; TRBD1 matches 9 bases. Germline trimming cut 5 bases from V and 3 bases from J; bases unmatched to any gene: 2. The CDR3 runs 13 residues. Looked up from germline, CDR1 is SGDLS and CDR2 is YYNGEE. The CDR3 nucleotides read TGTGCCAGCAGTTGGACAGGGGACACTGAAGCTTTCTTT. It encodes CASSWTGDTEAFF.

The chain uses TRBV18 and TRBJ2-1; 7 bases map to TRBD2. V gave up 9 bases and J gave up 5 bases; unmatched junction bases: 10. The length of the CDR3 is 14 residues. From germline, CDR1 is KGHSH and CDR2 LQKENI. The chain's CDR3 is CARTPKGGNNEQFF. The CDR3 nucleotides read TGTGCCAGAACCCCCAAGGGAGGGAACAATGAGCAGTTCTTC.

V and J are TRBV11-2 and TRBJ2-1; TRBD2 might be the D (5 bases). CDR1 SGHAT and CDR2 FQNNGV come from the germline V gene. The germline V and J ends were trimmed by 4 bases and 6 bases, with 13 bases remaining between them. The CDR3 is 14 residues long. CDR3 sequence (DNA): TGTGCCAGCAGCTCTAGAGAGGGTTTCAATGAGCAGTTCTTC. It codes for CASSSREGFNEQFF.

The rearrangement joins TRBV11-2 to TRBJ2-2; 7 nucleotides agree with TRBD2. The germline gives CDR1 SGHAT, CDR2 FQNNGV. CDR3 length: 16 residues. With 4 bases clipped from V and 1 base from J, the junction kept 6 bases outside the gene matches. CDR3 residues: CASSYFPSGNTGELFF. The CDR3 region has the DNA TGTGCCAGCAGCTATTTTCCTAGCGGGAACACCGGGGAGCTGTTTTTT.

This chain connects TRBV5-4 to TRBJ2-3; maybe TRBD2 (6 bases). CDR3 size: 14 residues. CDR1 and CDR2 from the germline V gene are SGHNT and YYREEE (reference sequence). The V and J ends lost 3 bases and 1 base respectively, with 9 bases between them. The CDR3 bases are TGTGCCAGCAGCTCGTCTAGCGGCACAGATACGCAGTATTTT. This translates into CASSSSSGTDTQYF. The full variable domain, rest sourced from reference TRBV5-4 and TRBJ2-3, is ETGVTQSPTHLIKTRGQQVTLRCSSQSGHNTVSWYQQALGQGPQFIFQYYREEENGRGNFPPRFSGLQFPNYSSELNVNALELDDSALYLCASSSSSGTDTQYFGPGTRLTVL.

The CDR3 nucleotides read TGTGCCAGCAGCCCTTATTTAGATACGCAGTATTTT. Translation gives CASSPYLDTQYF. This chain connects TRBV12-3 or TRBV12-4 to TRBJ2-3; D is undetermined. V was trimmed by 6 bases and J by 5 bases, leaving 9 bases between them. The CDR3 extends over 12 amino acids.

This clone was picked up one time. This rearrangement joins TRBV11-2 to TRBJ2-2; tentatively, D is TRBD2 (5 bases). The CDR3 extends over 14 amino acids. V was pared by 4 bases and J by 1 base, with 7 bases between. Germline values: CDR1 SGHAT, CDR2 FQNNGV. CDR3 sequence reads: CASSWSGNTGELFF. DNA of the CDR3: TGTGCCAGCAGCTGGAGCGGGAACACCGGGGAGCTGTTTTTT.

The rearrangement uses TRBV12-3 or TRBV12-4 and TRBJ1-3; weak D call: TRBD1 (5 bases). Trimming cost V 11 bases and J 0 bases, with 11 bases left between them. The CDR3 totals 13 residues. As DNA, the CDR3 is TGTGCCTCGGACACAAGCTCTGGAAACACCATATATTTT. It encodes CASDTSSGNTIYF.

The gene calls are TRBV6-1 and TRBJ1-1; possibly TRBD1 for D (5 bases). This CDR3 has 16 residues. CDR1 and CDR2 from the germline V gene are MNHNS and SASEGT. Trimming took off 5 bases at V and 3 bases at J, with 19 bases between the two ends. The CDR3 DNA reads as TGTGCCAGCAGTAAAGGACAACTGTTGGAACACACTGAAGCTTTCTTT. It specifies CASSKGQLLEHTEAFF.

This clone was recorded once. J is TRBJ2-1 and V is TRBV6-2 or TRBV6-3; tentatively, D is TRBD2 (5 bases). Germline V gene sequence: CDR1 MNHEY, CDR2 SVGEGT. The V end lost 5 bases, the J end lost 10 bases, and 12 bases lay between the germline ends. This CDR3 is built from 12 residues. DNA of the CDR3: TGTGCCAGCAGTCAGGTTAGCGCGGAGCAGTTCTTC. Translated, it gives CASSQVSAEQFF.

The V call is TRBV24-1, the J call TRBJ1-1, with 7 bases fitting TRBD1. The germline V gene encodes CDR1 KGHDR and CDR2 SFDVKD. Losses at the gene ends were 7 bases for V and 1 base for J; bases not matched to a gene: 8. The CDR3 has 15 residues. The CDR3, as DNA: TGTGCCACCAGAGACCGACAGGGAAGGAACACTGAAGCTTTCTTT. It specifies CATRDRQGRNTEAFF.